This T cell receptor beta chain was recovered during a study of blood T cell repertoires in COVID-19. Overall study: Researchers got acute and convalescent COVID-19 samples from the United States, Italy and Spain. Sources were T cells, B-cell-depleted T cells, or PBMCs; the material itself was cDNA or gDNA.

This clone was seen only once. Trimming removed 3 bases from V and 7 bases from J; junction bases left unmatched: 7. The CDR3 consists of 15 residues. Germline assignment: CDR1 SGHNT and CDR2 YYREEE (reference sequence). As handled by the study authors: Nucleated cell number was recorded as an estimate derived from reference gene primer amplification. Measured with immunoSEQ multiplex PCR; TCRdb has only the in-frame clones, and not every one. The DNA gave D and trimming, while V, J and clone size come from that table. The sample consists of about 70,000 clones, approximately 86% of them appearing once.

The sequence came from a human donor in a cohort sampled during active COVID-19. The material sequenced was peripheral blood. V and J are TRBV5-4 and TRBJ1-2; 12 bases map to TRBD1. This CDR3 reads CASSSGTGGEGGYTF. CDR3 in DNA: TGTGCCAGCAGCTCAGGGACAGGGGGCGAGGGTGGCTACACCTTC.